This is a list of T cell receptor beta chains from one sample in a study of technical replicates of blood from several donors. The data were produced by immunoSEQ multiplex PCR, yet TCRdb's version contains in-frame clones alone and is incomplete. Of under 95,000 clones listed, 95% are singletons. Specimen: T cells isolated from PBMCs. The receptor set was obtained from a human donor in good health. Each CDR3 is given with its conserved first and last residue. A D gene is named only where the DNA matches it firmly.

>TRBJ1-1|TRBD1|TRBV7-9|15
CASSAWTGENTEAFF
TGTGCCAGCAGCGCTTGGACAGGGGAGAACACTGAAGCTTTCTTT
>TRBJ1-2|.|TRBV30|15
CAWVRGPIPNYGYTF
TGTGCCTGGGTCCGAGGCCCGATCCCGAACTATGGCTACACCTTC
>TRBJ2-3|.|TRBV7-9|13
CASSSGDRGPQYF
TGTGCCAGCAGCTCGGGTGATAGAGGGCCGCAGTATTTT
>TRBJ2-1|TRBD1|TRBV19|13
CASSETGVNEQFF
TGTGCCAGTAGTGAAACAGGGGTCAATGAGCAGTTCTTC
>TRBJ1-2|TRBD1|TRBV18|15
CASSLYVDRGYGYTF
TGTGCCAGCTCCCTCTACGTCGACAGGGGCTATGGCTACACCTTC
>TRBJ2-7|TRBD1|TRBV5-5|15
CASSLEQGRGYEQYF
TGTGCCAGCAGCTTGGAACAGGGCAGGGGGTACGAGCAGTACTTC
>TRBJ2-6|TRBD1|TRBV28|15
CASSYQGVWANVLTF
TGTGCCAGCAGTTATCAGGGGGTATGGGCCAACGTCCTGACTTTC
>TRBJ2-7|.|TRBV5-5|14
CASSLTESSYEQYF
TGTGCCAGCAGCTTGACGGAGAGTAGCTACGAGCAGTACTTC
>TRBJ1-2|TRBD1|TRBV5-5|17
CASSRSLGQEFSGGYTF
TGTGCCAGCAGCAGAAGTTTGGGACAGGAGTTTTCGGGAGGCTACACCTTC
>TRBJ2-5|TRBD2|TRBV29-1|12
CSVAGTKETQYF
TGCAGCGTAGCGGGGACCAAAGAGACCCAGTACTTC
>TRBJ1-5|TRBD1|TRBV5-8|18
CASSLELQGAGSNQPQHF
TGTGCCAGCAGCTTGGAGTTGCAGGGGGCAGGCAGCAATCAGCCCCAGCATTTT
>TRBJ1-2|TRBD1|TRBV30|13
CAWDLTGGYGYTF
TGTGCCTGGGACCTGACAGGGGGTTATGGCTACACCTTC
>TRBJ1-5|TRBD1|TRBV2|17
CASSEQGAGYSNQPQHF
TGTGCCAGCAGTGAACAGGGGGCGGGGTATAGCAATCAGCCCCAGCATTTT
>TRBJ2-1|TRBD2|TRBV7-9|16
CASSLGGLAGANEQFF
TGTGCCAGCAGCTTAGGGGGTCTAGCGGGGGCAAATGAGCAGTTCTTC
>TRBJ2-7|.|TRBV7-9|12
CASSLQVYEQYF
TGTGCCAGCAGCTTACAGGTCTACGAGCAGTACTTC